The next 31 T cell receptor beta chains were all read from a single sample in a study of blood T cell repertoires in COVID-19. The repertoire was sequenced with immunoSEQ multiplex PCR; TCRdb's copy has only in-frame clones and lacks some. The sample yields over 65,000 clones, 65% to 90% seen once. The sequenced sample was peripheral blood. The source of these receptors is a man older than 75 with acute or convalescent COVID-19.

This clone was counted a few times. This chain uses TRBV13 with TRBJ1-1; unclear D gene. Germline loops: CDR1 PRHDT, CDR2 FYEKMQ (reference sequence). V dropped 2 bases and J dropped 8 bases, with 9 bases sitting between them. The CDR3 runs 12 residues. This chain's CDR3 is CASSLYVGEAFF. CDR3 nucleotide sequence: TGTGCCAGCAGCTTATACGTCGGGGAAGCTTTCTTT.

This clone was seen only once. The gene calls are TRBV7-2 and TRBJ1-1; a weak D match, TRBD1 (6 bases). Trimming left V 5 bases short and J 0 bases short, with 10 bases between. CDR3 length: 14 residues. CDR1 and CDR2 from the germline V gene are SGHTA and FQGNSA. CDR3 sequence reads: CASSRRGLNTEAFF. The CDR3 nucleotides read TGTGCCAGCAGCCGCAGGGGCCTGAACACTGAAGCTTTCTTT.

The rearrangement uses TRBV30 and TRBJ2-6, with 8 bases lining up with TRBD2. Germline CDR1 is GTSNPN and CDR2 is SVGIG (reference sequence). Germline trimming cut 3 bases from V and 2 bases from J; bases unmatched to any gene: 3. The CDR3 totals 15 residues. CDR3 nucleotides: TGTGCCTGGAGCCGAGCGGGAGCTGGGGCCAACGTCCTGACTTTC. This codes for CAWSRAGAGANVLTF. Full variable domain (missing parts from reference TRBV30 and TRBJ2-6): SQTIHQWPATLVQPVGSPLSLECTVEGTSNPNLYWYRQAAGRGLQLLFYSVGIGQISSEVPQNLSASRPQDRQFILSSKKLLLSDSGFYLCAWSRAGAGANVLTFGAGSRLTVL.

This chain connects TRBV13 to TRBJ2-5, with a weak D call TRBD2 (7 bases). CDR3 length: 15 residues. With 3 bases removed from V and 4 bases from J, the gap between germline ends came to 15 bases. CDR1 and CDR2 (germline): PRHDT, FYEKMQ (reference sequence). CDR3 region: CASSFGGPSPETQYF. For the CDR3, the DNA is TGTGCCAGCAGCTTCGGGGGGCCATCTCCAGAGACCCAGTACTTC.

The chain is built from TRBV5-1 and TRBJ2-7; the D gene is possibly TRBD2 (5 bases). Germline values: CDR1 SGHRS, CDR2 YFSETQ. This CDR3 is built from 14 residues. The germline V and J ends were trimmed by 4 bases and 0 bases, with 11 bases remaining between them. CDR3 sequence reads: CASSPLAYSYEQYF. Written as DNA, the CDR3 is TGCGCCAGCAGCCCCCTAGCATACTCCTACGAGCAGTACTTC.

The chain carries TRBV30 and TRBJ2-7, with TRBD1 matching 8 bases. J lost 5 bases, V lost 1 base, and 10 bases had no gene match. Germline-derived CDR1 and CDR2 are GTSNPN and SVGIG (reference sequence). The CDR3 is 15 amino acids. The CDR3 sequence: CAWSGGWTGRHEQYF. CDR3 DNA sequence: TGTGCCTGGAGTGGAGGTTGGACAGGGCGCCACGAGCAGTACTTC.

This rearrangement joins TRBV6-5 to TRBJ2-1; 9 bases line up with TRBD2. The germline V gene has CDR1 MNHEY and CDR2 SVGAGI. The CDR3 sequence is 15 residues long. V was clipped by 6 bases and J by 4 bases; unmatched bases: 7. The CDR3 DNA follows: TGTGCCAGCAGGCTGACTAGCGGAGTATACAATGAGCAGTTCTTC. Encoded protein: CASRLTSGVYNEQFF.

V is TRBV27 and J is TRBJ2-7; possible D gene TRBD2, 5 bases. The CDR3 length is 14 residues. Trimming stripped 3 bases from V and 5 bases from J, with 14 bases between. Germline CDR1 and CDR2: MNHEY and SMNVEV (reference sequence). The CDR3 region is CASSFSWFSDEQYF. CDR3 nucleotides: TGTGCCAGCAGTTTTTCTTGGTTTAGCGACGAGCAGTACTTC.

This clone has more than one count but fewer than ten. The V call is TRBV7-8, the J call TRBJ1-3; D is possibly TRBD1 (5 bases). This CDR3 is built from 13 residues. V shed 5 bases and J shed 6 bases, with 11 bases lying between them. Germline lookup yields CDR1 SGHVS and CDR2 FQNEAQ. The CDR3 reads CASSPTGINTIYF. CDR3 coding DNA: TGTGCCAGCAGCCCCACAGGAATAAACACCATATATTTT.

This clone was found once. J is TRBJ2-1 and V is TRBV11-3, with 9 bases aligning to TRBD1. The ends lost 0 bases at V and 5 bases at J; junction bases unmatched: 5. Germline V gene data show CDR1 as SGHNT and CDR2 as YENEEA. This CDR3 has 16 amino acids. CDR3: CASSLEGQGTHNEQFF. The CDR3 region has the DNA TGTGCCAGCAGCTTAGAGGGACAGGGAACGCACAATGAGCAGTTCTTC.

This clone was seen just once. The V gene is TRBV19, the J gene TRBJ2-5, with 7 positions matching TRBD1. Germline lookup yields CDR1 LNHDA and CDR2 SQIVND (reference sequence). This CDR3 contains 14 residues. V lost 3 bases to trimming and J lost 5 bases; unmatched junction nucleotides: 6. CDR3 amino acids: CASSMSGTVETQYF. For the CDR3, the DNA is TGTGCCAGTAGTATGTCCGGGACAGTTGAGACCCAGTACTTC. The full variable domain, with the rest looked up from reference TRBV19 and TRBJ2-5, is DGGITQSPKYLFRKEGQNVTLSCEQNLNHDAMYWYRQDPGQGLRLIYYSQIVNDFQKGDIAEGYSVSREKKESFPLTVTSAQKNPTAFYLCASSMSGTVETQYFGPGTRLLVL.

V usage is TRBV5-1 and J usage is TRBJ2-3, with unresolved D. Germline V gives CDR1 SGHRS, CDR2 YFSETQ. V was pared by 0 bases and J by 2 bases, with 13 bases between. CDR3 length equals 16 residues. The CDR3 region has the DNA TGCGCCAGCAGCTTGGGCCACACAACCGACACAGATACGCAGTATTTT. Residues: CASSLGHTTDTDTQYF.

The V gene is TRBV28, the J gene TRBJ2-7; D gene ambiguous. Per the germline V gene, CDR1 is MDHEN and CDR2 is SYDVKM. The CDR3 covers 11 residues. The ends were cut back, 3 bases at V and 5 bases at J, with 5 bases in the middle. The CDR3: CASSFRDEQYF. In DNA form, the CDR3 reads TGTGCCAGCAGTTTCCGCGACGAGCAGTACTTC.

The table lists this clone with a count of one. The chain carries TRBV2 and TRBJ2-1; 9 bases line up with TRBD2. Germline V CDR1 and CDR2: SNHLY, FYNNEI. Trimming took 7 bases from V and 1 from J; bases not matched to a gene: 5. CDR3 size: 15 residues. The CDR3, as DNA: TGTGCCAGCAAGCTAGCGGGGACATCCTACAATGAGCAGTTCTTC. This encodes CASKLAGTSYNEQFF.

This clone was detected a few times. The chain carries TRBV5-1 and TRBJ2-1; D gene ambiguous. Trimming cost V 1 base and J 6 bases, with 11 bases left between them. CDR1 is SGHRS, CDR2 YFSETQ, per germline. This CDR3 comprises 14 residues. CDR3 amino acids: CASSLRGLPNEQFF. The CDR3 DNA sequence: TGCGCCAGCAGCTTGCGAGGCCTTCCCAATGAGCAGTTCTTC.

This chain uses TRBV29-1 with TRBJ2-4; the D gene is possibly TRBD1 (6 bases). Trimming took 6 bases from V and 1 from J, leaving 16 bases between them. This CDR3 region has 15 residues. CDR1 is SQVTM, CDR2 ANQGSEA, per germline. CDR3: CSVRDNPRAKNIQYF. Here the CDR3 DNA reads TGCAGCGTGAGGGACAACCCGCGGGCCAAAAACATTCAGTACTTC.

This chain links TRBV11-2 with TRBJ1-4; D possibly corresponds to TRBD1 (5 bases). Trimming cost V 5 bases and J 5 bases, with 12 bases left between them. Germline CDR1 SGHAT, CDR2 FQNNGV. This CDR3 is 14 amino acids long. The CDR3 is CASSRGAGNEKLFF. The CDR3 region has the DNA TGTGCCAGCAGCAGAGGGGCGGGAAATGAAAAACTGTTTTTT. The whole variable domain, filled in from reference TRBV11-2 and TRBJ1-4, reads EAGVAQSPRYKIIEKRQSVAFWCNPISGHATLYWYQQILGQGPKLLIQFQNNGVVDDSQLPKDRFSAERLKGVDSTLKIQPAKLEDSAVYLCASSRGAGNEKLFFGSGTQLSVL.

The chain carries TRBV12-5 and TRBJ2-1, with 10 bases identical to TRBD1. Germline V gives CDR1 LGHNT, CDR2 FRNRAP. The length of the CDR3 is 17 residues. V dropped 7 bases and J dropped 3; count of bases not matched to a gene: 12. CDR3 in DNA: TGTGCTAGTGTCCTTTCCCCGGGACAGGGGATCTACAATGAGCAGTTCTTC. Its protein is CASVLSPGQGIYNEQFF.

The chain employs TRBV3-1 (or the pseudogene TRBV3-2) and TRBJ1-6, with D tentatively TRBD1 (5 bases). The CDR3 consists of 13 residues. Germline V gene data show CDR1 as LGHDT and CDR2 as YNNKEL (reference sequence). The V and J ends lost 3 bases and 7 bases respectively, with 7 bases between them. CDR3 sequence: CASSHRGNSPLHF. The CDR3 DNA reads TGTGCCAGCAGCCACCGGGGGAATTCACCCCTCCACTTT.

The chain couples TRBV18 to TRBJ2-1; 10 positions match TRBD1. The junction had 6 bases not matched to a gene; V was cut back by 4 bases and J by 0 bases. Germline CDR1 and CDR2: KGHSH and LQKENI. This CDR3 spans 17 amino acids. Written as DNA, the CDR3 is TGTGCCAGCTCACTTGGACAGGGGGACAGCTCCTACAATGAGCAGTTCTTC. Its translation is CASSLGQGDSSYNEQFF. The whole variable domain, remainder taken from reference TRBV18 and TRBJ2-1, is NAGVMQNPRHLVRRRGQEARLRCSPMKGHSHVYWYRQLPEEGLKFMVYLQKENIIDESGMPKERFSAEFPKEGPSILRIQQVVRGDSAAYFCASSLGQGDSSYNEQFFGPGTRLTVL.

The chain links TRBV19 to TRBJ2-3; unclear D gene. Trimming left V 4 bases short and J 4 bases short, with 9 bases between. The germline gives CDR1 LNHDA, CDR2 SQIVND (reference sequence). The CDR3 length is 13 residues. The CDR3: CASSTREADTQYF. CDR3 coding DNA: TGTGCCAGTAGTACTAGAGAGGCAGATACGCAGTATTTT.

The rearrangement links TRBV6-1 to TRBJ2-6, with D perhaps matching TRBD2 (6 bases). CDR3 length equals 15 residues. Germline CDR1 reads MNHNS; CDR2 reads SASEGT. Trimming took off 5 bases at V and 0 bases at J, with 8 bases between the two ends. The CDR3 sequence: CASSHSGSGANVLTF. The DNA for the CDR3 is TGTGCCAGCAGTCATAGCGGCTCTGGGGCCAACGTCCTGACTTTC.

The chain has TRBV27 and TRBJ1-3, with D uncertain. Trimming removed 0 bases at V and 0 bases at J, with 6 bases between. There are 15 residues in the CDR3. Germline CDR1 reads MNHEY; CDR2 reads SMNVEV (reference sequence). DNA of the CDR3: TGTGCCAGCAGTTTATCGGCAAGCTCTGGAAACACCATATATTTT. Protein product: CASSLSASSGNTIYF.

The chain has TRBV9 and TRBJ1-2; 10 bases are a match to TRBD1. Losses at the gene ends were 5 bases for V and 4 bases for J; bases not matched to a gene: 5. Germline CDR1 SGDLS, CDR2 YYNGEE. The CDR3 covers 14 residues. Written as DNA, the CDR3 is TGTGCCAGCAGAGGGACAGGGGACGCCTATGGCTACACCTTC. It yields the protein CASRGTGDAYGYTF.

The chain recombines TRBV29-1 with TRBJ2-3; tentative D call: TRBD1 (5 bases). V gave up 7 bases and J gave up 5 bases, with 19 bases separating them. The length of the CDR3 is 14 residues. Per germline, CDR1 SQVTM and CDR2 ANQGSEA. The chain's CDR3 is CSAPFAGMRDTQYF. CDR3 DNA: TGCAGCGCTCCATTTGCAGGGATGAGAGATACGCAGTATTTT.

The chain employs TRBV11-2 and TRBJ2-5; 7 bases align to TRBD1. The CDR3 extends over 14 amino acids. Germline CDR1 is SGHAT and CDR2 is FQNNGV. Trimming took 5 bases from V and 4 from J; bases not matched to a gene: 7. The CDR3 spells CASSPETGIETQYF. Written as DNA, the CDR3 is TGTGCCAGCAGCCCCGAGACAGGGATAGAGACCCAGTACTTC.

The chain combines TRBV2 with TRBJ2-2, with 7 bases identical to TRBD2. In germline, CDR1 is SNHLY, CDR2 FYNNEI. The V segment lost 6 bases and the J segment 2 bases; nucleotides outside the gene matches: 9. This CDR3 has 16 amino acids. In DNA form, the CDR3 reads TGTGCCAGCAGCCGGCGAAGCGGGGTTAACACCGGGGAGCTGTTTTTT. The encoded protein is CASSRRSGVNTGELFF.

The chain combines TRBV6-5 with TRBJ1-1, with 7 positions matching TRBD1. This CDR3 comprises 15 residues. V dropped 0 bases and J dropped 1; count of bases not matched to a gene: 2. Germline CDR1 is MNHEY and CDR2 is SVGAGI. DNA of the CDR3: TGTGCCAGCAGTTACTCGTGGACAGGGAACACTGAAGCTTTCTTT. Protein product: CASSYSWTGNTEAFF.

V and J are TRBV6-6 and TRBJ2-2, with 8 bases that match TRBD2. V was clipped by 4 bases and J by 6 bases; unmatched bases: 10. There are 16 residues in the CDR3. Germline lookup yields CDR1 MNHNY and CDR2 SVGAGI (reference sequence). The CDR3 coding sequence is TGTGCCAGCAGTTCGCCCGGGGGGGGGCGCGCCGGGGAGCTGTTTTTT. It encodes CASSSPGGGRAGELFF.

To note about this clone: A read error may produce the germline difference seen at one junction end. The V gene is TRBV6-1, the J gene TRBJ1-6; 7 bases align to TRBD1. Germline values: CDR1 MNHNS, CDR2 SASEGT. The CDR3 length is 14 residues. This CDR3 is CASREDRVYSPLHF. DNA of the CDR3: TGTGCCAGCAGGGAAGACAGGGTATACTCACCCCTCCACTTT.

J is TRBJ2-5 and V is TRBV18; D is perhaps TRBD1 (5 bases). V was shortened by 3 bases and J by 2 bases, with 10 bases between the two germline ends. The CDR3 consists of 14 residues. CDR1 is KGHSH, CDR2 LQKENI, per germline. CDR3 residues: CASSPPQGQETQYF. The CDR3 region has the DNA TGTGCCAGCTCACCTCCGCAGGGACAAGAGACCCAGTACTTC.